These 9 T cell receptor beta chains were all obtained from the same sample, sequenced in a study of cytomegalovirus exposure and HLA in healthy donors. Vbeta (60) and Jbeta (13) primers were used in the PCR. Profiled with immunoSEQ multiplex PCR; TCRdb holds only in-frame clones, not every one. This sample has about 130,000 clones; 79% occur once, and the top ten carry about 2%. The sample consisted of PBMCs. All receptors come from a man younger than 30 in good health and CMV-seronegative.

V gene TRBV30 combines with J gene TRBJ2-1; 7 positions match TRBD1. The CDR3 has 13 residues. V lost 2 bases, J lost 7 bases, and 5 bases stayed unmatched. The germline gives CDR1 GTSNPN, CDR2 SVGIG (reference sequence). The CDR3 bases are TGTGCCTGGAGTTCGGGACAGCTTAATGAGCAGTTCTTC. Its protein is CAWSSGQLNEQFF.

On this clone: The junction differs from germline at one of its ends, possibly a read error. V and J are TRBV18 and TRBJ1-2; 7 nucleotides line up with TRBD1. The germline CDR1 and CDR2 sequences are KGHSH and LQKENI. This CDR3 contains 18 residues. As DNA, the CDR3 is TGTGCCAGATCACCACCGTTCGAGGGACAGACGCCTAACTATGGCTACACCTTC. Translated, it gives CARSPPFEGQTPNYGYTF.

The rearrangement joins TRBV28 to TRBJ2-5, with TRBD1 as a possible D gene (5 bases). CDR1 is MDHEN, CDR2 SYDVKM, per germline. The CDR3 length is 18 residues. Trimming took 8 bases from V and 0 from J, leaving 25 bases between them. The CDR3 reads CASGIRKTVSRYQETQYF. CDR3 bases: TGTGCCAGCGGAATACGGAAGACAGTCTCGAGGTACCAAGAGACCCAGTACTTC.

The chain combines TRBV2 with TRBJ2-7, with TRBD2 matching 7 bases. The V gene end was trimmed by 7 bases and the J gene end by 9 bases; junction bases not matched to a gene: 15. The CDR3 contains 14 residues. Germline CDR1 reads SNHLY; CDR2 reads FYNNEI. Here the CDR3 reads CASKSEVAGVRQYV. CDR3 nucleotide sequence: TGTGCCAGCAAATCAGAGGTAGCGGGTGTTCGGCAGTACGTC.

The V call is TRBV25-1, the J call TRBJ1-2, with D possibly matching TRBD1 (6 bases). The CDR3 consists of 15 residues. Germline V gives CDR1 MGHDK, CDR2 SYGVNS. The ends were cut back, 1 base at V and 5 bases at J, with 14 bases in the middle. The CDR3: CASSEWVGGSYGYTF. The CDR3, as DNA: TGTGCCAGCAGTGAATGGGTAGGGGGAAGTTATGGCTACACCTTC.

This chain connects TRBV27 to TRBJ2-7, with 10 bases that match TRBD1. The length of the CDR3 is 16 residues. The trim removed 5 bases at V and 4 bases at J, leaving 11 bases unmatched. CDR1 and CDR2 from the germline V gene are MNHEY and SMNVEV (reference sequence). CDR3 in amino acids: CASSPAPGQGLYEQYF. The CDR3 DNA reads TGTGCCAGCAGTCCCGCCCCGGGACAGGGGCTATACGAGCAGTACTTC.

The chain links TRBV9 to TRBJ2-3, with 8 bases matching TRBD2. Germline V gene lookup returns CDR1 SGDLS and CDR2 YYNGEE. The CDR3 has 15 amino acids. V lost 0 bases and J lost 4; bases outside the gene matches: 4. CDR3 in DNA: TGTGCCAGCAGCGTAGACGGGACTAGGGCAGATACGCAGTATTTT. Translating gives CASSVDGTRADTQYF.

The V gene is TRBV6-4, the J gene TRBJ2-3, with TRBD2 matching 7 bases. In germline, CDR1 is MRHNA, CDR2 SNTAGT. Germline trimming cut 6 bases from V and 0 bases from J; bases unmatched to any gene: 6. The CDR3 length is 15 residues. This CDR3 reads CASRVSGASTDTQYF. Here the CDR3 DNA reads TGTGCCAGCAGAGTCAGCGGGGCTAGCACAGATACGCAGTATTTT.

The chain is built from TRBV7-2 and TRBJ2-7; D is possibly TRBD2 (5 bases). Germline V gene sequence: CDR1 SGHTA, CDR2 FQGNSA. The CDR3 covers 13 residues. Trimming removed 5 bases from V and 6 bases from J, with 14 bases in between. DNA for the CDR3: TGTGCCAGCAGCACGACGAGGGCCCGCGAGCAGTACTTC. The encoded protein is CASSTTRAREQYF.